These 32 T cell receptor beta chains were sequenced from one sample in a study of cytomegalovirus exposure and HLA in healthy donors. Some clones are missing from TCRdb's copy, which holds only in-frame ones; the method was immunoSEQ multiplex PCR. The sample contains over 150,000 clones, roughly four fifths of which appear only once. Sequenced material: PBMCs. The source of these receptors is a woman younger than 30 in good health and CMV-seropositive.

The chain uses TRBV7-9 and TRBJ2-5, with D maybe TRBD2 (5 bases). CDR3 length: 15 residues. V dropped 5 bases and J dropped 5 bases, with 18 bases sitting between them. In germline, CDR1 is SEHNR, CDR2 FQNEAQ (reference sequence). DNA of the CDR3: TGTGCCAGCAGCCTTCGGGAAGGTTTGGTGGAGACCCAGTACTTC. Translation: CASSLREGLVETQYF.

The chain couples TRBV28 to TRBJ2-2; possibly TRBD1 for D (5 bases). There are 16 residues in the CDR3. V was shortened by 6 bases and J by 0 bases, with 14 bases between the two germline ends. Germline CDR1 is MDHEN and CDR2 is SYDVKM. The CDR3 loop is CASSADSHPNTGELFF. The CDR3 DNA reads as TGTGCCAGCAGCGCAGACAGCCACCCGAACACCGGGGAGCTGTTTTTT.

The genes are TRBV10-2 and TRBJ2-7, with D possibly matching TRBD2 (6 bases). Germline V gene lookup returns CDR1 WSHSY and CDR2 SAAADI. Trimming took 7 bases from V and 0 from J, leaving 16 bases between them. There are 15 residues in the CDR3. The CDR3 DNA follows: TGCGCCAGCATCATGGGACTCCAAAGCTCCTACGAGCAGTACTTC. Protein: CASIMGLQSSYEQYF.

The chain carries TRBV9 and TRBJ2-1; perhaps TRBD2 as D (7 bases). From germline, CDR1 is SGDLS and CDR2 YYNGEE. Trimming stripped 0 bases from V and 10 bases from J, with 11 bases between. The CDR3 totals 13 residues. The CDR3 sequence is CASSVAGGAEQFF. Written as DNA, the CDR3 is TGTGCCAGCAGCGTAGCTGGGGGGGCCGAGCAGTTCTTC. Full variable domain (missing parts from reference TRBV9 and TRBJ2-1): DSGVTQTPKHLITATGQRVTLRCSPRSGDLSVYWYQQSLDQGLQFLIQYYNGEERAKGNILERFSAQQFPDLHSELNLSSLELGDSALYFCASSVAGGAEQFFGPGTRLTVL.

V usage is TRBV7-2 and J usage is TRBJ2-7; D not resolved. Germline V gives CDR1 SGHTA, CDR2 FQGNSA. The CDR3 consists of 15 residues. V was shortened by 2 bases and J by 0 bases, with 11 bases between the two germline ends. CDR3 sequence: CASSLSRHDSYEQYF. The CDR3 bases are TGTGCCAGCAGCTTATCCCGACACGACTCCTACGAGCAGTACTTC.

The chain joins TRBV19 to TRBJ1-5, with D tentatively TRBD1 (6 bases). This CDR3 region has 15 residues. CDR1 is LNHDA and CDR2 is SQIVND in the germline V gene (reference sequence). Between the trimmed V and J ends, which lost 3 bases and 4 bases, there was a span of 13 bases. This CDR3 is CASSMGGQLNQPQHF. CDR3 bases: TGTGCCAGTAGTATGGGGGGGCAGCTAAATCAGCCCCAGCATTTT.

This sequence joins TRBV27 and TRBJ1-5; a possible D gene is TRBD1 (5 bases). This CDR3 has 13 amino acids. V shed 7 bases and J shed 5 bases, with 12 bases lying between them. Looked up from germline, CDR1 is MNHEY and CDR2 is SMNVEV (reference sequence). CDR3 sequence: CASIGATYQPQHF. The CDR3 nucleotides are TGTGCCAGCATAGGGGCGACTTATCAGCCCCAGCATTTT.

The gene calls are TRBV9 and TRBJ1-2; D gene unclear. V was shortened by 0 bases and J by 4 bases, with 10 bases between the two germline ends. Germline lookup yields CDR1 SGDLS and CDR2 YYNGEE. The CDR3 has 14 residues. The CDR3 DNA sequence: TGTGCCAGCAGCGTAGCTCGACGGAGCTATGGCTACACCTTC. Amino acid sequence: CASSVARRSYGYTF.

The chain links TRBV2 to TRBJ2-1; D gene ambiguous. Germline CDR1 reads SNHLY; CDR2 reads FYNNEI. This CDR3 comprises 14 residues. V lost 7 bases and J lost 2, with 12 bases in between. The CDR3 spells CASTGTTPYNEQFF. The CDR3 nucleotides are TGTGCCAGCACAGGAACCACCCCCTACAATGAGCAGTTCTTC.

This clone was detected only once. The chain employs TRBV19 and TRBJ2-2; D not resolved. Per the germline V gene, CDR1 is LNHDA and CDR2 is SQIVND (reference sequence). This CDR3 has 14 residues. Deletions cut 6 bases from V and 0 bases from J, with 8 bases between. As DNA, the CDR3 is TGTGCCAGTAGCATCAATTCGAACACCGGGGAGCTGTTTTTT. Translating it yields CASSINSNTGELFF.

The rearrangement uses TRBV6-6 and TRBJ1-2; D unresolved. Germline V gene data show CDR1 as MNHNY and CDR2 as SVGAGI (reference sequence). The CDR3 length is 14 residues. V lost 7 bases and J 3 bases, leaving 15 bases between the germline ends. CDR3 residues: CASTPGLSDYGYTF. The CDR3 DNA follows: TGTGCCAGCACCCCAGGTCTGAGTGACTATGGCTACACCTTC.

The table lists this clone with a count of one. The chain combines TRBV9 with TRBJ1-1; tentatively, D is TRBD1 (5 bases). Germline V gene data show CDR1 as SGDLS and CDR2 as YYNGEE. Trimming took off 2 bases at V and 6 bases at J, with 11 bases between the two ends. This CDR3 is built from 13 residues. CDR3 DNA sequence: TGTGCCAGCAGCGTTTCGGGGACTGCTGAAGCTTTCTTT. It yields the protein CASSVSGTAEAFF. Full variable domain (remainder filled in from reference TRBV9 and TRBJ1-1): DSGVTQTPKHLITATGQRVTLRCSPRSGDLSVYWYQQSLDQGLQFLIQYYNGEERAKGNILERFSAQQFPDLHSELNLSSLELGDSALYFCASSVSGTAEAFFGQGTRLTVV.

The chain links TRBV6-1 to TRBJ1-4; tentatively, D is TRBD1 (5 bases). The CDR3 is 14 residues long. Trimming took off 1 base at V and 7 bases at J, with 10 bases between the two ends. CDR1 is MNHNS and CDR2 is SASEGT in the germline V gene. In DNA, the CDR3 is TGTGCCAGCAGTGAAGACAGGTTAAGTGAAAAACTGTTTTTT. This translates into CASSEDRLSEKLFF.

The J gene is TRBJ1-1, the V gene TRBV5-6; perhaps TRBD1 as D (6 bases). Germline values: CDR1 SGHDT, CDR2 YYEEEE. V was pared by 4 bases and J by 1 base, with 14 bases between. The CDR3 loop spans 15 amino acids. The CDR3 loop is CASSKRGFRNTEAFF. CDR3 DNA: TGTGCCAGCAGCAAAAGGGGGTTCAGGAACACTGAAGCTTTCTTT. Complete variable domain (other parts from reference TRBV5-6 and TRBJ1-1): DAGVTQSPTHLIKTRGQQVTLRCSPKSGHDTVSWYQQALGQGPQFIFQYYEEEERQRGNFPDRFSGHQFPNYSSELNVNALLLGDSALYLCASSKRGFRNTEAFFGQGTRLTVV.

Concerning this clone: The same CDR3 is also encoded by other DNA sequences in this sample. The gene calls are TRBV7-2 and TRBJ1-5, with 9 bases lining up with TRBD1. J lost 4 bases, V lost 5 bases, and 3 bases had no gene match. CDR1 and CDR2 (germline): SGHTA, FQGNSA. CDR3 size: 14 residues. For the CDR3, the DNA is TGTGCCAGCAGCCCGGGGACAGGGAATCAGCCCCAGCATTTT. Its protein product is CASSPGTGNQPQHF.

The CDR3 nucleotides read TGCGCCAGCAGCCCGGGACAGGGAGTTACTGAAGCTTTCTTT. Protein product: CASSPGQGVTEAFF. The chain uses TRBV4-1 and TRBJ1-1; TRBD1 aligns across 9 bases. V gave up 4 bases and J gave up 5 bases; unmatched junction bases: 5. Germline V gene lookup returns CDR1 MGHRA and CDR2 YSYEKL. This CDR3 has 14 amino acids.

This chain links TRBV7-2 with TRBJ2-7; the match to TRBD2 covers 7 bases. The CDR3 sequence is 13 residues long. V gave up 5 bases and J gave up 4 bases; unmatched junction bases: 5. Germline V gene lookup returns CDR1 SGHTA and CDR2 FQGNSA. The CDR3, as DNA: TGTGCCAGCAGCCTCCCCGGGGGGTACGAGCAGTACTTC. Translated: CASSLPGGYEQYF.

This chain connects TRBV5-4 to TRBJ1-1, with D tentatively TRBD1 (6 bases). Trimming took 4 bases from V and 3 from J, leaving 13 bases between them. The CDR3 length is 14 residues. Per germline, CDR1 SGHNT and CDR2 YYREEE (reference sequence). The CDR3 is CASSPRAGDTEAFF. The CDR3 nucleotides read TGTGCCAGCAGCCCCAGGGCAGGGGACACTGAAGCTTTCTTT.

This clone was seen more than once but under ten times. The chain recombines TRBV7-9 with TRBJ2-7, with 7 bases aligning to TRBD1. This CDR3 is 15 amino acids long. V shed 0 bases, J shed 5 bases, and the junction held 7 bases outside the gene matches. The V gene's germline CDR1 is SEHNR and CDR2 FQNEAQ (reference sequence). CDR3 residues: CASSLAYQGDDEQYF. The CDR3 nucleotides read TGTGCCAGCAGCTTAGCTTATCAGGGGGATGACGAGCAGTACTTC.

The J gene is TRBJ2-3, the V gene TRBV25-1, with TRBD2 matching over 13 bases. Trimming at V came to 8 bases and at J to 5 bases, leaving 7 bases not matched to a gene. The CDR3 is 15 residues long. Germline CDR1 MGHDK, CDR2 SYGVNS. The CDR3 DNA follows: TGTGCCAGCGAGACTAGCGGGGGGAAGAAAGATACGCAGTATTTT. It yields the protein CASETSGGKKDTQYF.

This clone was detected only once. The V gene is TRBV2, the J gene TRBJ1-1; unclear D gene. The CDR3 consists of 13 residues. V lost 0 bases and J lost 11, with 13 bases in between. Germline V gene lookup returns CDR1 SNHLY and CDR2 FYNNEI. The CDR3 region has the DNA TGTGCCAGCAGTGAAGCGCGGCAGATTGACGCTTTCTTT. This sequence encodes CASSEARQIDAFF. The full variable domain, its missing parts supplied by reference TRBV2 and TRBJ1-1, is EPEVTQTPSHQVTQMGQEVILRCVPISNHLYFYWYRQILGQKVEFLVSFYNNEISEKSEIFDDQFSVERPDGSNFTLKIRSTKLEDSAMYFCASSEARQIDAFFGQGTRLTVV.

V and J are TRBV4-1 and TRBJ2-3, with D uncertain. Germline CDR1 and CDR2: MGHRA and YSYEKL. V dropped 1 base and J dropped 1 base, with 18 bases sitting between them. This CDR3 region has 18 residues. The chain's CDR3 is CASSQVGVEESGTDTQYF. The CDR3 DNA is TGCGCCAGCAGCCAAGTAGGAGTTGAGGAGAGTGGCACAGATACGCAGTATTTT.

The chain uses TRBV9 and TRBJ2-2, with TRBD2 matching over 10 bases. The CDR3 sequence is 20 residues long. J was trimmed by 0 bases and V by 4 bases; bases with no gene match: 15. Looked up from germline, CDR1 is SGDLS and CDR2 is YYNGEE. The chain's CDR3 is CASSPRTRSGGAPNTGELFF. CDR3 sequence (DNA): TGTGCCAGCAGCCCTCGGACCAGGAGCGGGGGGGCACCGAACACCGGGGAGCTGTTTTTT.

To note about this clone: The CDR3 does not end in the conserved phenylalanine or tryptophan, so this is likely a read error. It is unclear where the CDR3 begins or ends on the DNA, so no DNA is shown, and the CDR3 is as TCRdb lists it. This rearrangement joins TRBV19 to TRBJ1-2; the table's TRBD1 call for D was not verified on the DNA. CDR1 and CDR2 (germline): LNHDA, SQIVND (reference sequence). Both ends counted, the CDR3 spans 11 residues. The CDR3 protein is CATYRMAGWIY.

The chain is built from TRBV4-3 and TRBJ1-2, with D possibly TRBD1 on 6 matching bases. The CDR3 loop spans 14 amino acids. Between the trimmed V and J ends, which lost 3 bases and 8 bases, there was a span of 16 bases. Germline-derived CDR1 and CDR2 are LGHNA and YSLEER. CDR3 sequence (DNA): TGCGCCAGCAGCCAGTTACAGGGAACGTTGGGCTACACCTTC. Protein sequence: CASSQLQGTLGYTF.

The chain links TRBV5-1 to TRBJ2-1; the match to TRBD2 covers 11 bases. J gave up 4 bases and V 0 bases, and 6 bases lay outside the gene matches. Germline lookup yields CDR1 SGHRS and CDR2 YFSETQ. There are 17 residues in the CDR3. CDR3 bases: TGCGCCAGCAGCTTGGCCTCGTTAGCGGGGGGGTACAATGAGCAGTTCTTC. This codes for CASSLASLAGGYNEQFF.

The V call is TRBV2, the J call TRBJ1-2; D is unresolved. Trimming took 6 bases from V and 7 from J, leaving 6 bases between them. The germline gives CDR1 SNHLY, CDR2 FYNNEI. This CDR3 is 10 amino acids long. CDR3: CASRGFGYTF. CDR3 nucleotide sequence: TGTGCCAGCAGGGGCTTTGGCTACACCTTC.

The CDR3 sequence is CSVPRATEAFF. CDR3 nucleotides: TGCAGTGTTCCCAGGGCCACTGAAGCTTTCTTT. The gene calls are TRBV20-1 and TRBJ1-1; D might be TRBD1 (5 bases). The CDR3 contains 11 residues. CDR1 is DFQATT, CDR2 SNEGSKA, per germline (reference sequence). Trimming took off 7 bases at V and 4 bases at J, with 10 bases between the two ends.

This clone was detected only a few times. V and J are TRBV28 and TRBJ1-4; 7 nucleotides line up with TRBD1. Per the germline V gene, CDR1 is MDHEN and CDR2 is SYDVKM. The junction had 10 bases not matched to a gene; V was cut back by 5 bases and J by 4 bases. The CDR3 is 16 residues long. This CDR3 reads CASSLQSGQRNEKLFF. For the CDR3, the DNA is TGTGCCAGCAGTCTTCAGTCGGGACAGCGTAATGAAAAACTGTTTTTT. The full variable domain, rest sourced from reference TRBV28 and TRBJ1-4, is DVKVTQSSRYLVKRTGEKVFLECVQDMDHENMFWYRQDPGLGLRLIYFSYDVKMKEKGDIPEGYSVSREKKERFSLILESASTNQTSMYLCASSLQSGQRNEKLFFGSGTQLSVL.

The chain links TRBV10-3 to TRBJ1-2, with D uncertain. CDR1 ENHRY and CDR2 SYGVKD come from the germline V gene. The CDR3 spans 11 residues. Trimming took 7 bases from V and 8 from J, leaving 11 bases between them. Here the CDR3 reads CAITGEGGYTF. CDR3 sequence (DNA): TGTGCCATCACTGGAGAGGGCGGCTACACCTTC.

The J gene is TRBJ2-1, the V gene TRBV7-6; TRBD2 matches 7 bases. Trimming cost V 8 bases and J 6 bases; bases outside gene matches: 7. Per the germline V gene, CDR1 is SGHVS and CDR2 is FNYEAQ. This CDR3 has 13 amino acids. The CDR3 reads CASCSGTTNEQFF. The CDR3 DNA is TGTGCCAGCTGTTCCGGGACTACCAATGAGCAGTTCTTC.

This chain connects TRBV5-1 to TRBJ1-1; D uncertain. CDR1 SGHRS and CDR2 YFSETQ come from the germline V gene. This CDR3 region has 14 residues. Between the trimmed V and J ends, which lost 0 bases and 2 bases, there was a span of 8 bases. CDR3 amino acids: CASSLDSLNTEAFF. The CDR3 DNA reads as TGCGCCAGCAGCTTGGACAGTTTAAACACTGAAGCTTTCTTT.